The next 2 T cell receptor beta chains were all read from a single sample in a study of PD-1 blockade in classical Hodgkin lymphoma. Sequencing was performed with immunoSEQ multiplex PCR; in TCRdb, only in-frame clones are kept and a portion is missing. This table has about 28,000 clones, less than 80% appearing once. Regarding time point: cycle 4 day 1 (C4D1), after about 6 weeks of nivolumab. There was relapse after autologous stem cell transplantation in every patient, and there was variation in brentuximab vedotin exposure. Isolation of CD4+ T cells from thawed PBMCs was performed by magnetic negative selection. Sample: CD4+ T cells from blood, taken before the fourth cycle of nivolumab. These receptor sequences come from a human donor with classical Hodgkin lymphoma.

On this clone: Other DNA sequences of this sample code for an identical CDR3. The chain carries TRBV10-3 and TRBJ2-3; no firm D call. The V gene lost 0 bases and the J gene lost 4 bases, with 5 bases spanning the gap. In germline, CDR1 is ENHRY, CDR2 SYGVKD. This CDR3 contains 13 residues. The CDR3 DNA follows: TGTGCCATCAGTGAGTCCCGAGCAGATACGCAGTATTTT. It is translated as CAISESRADTQYF.

Written as DNA, the CDR3 is TGTGCCAGCTCGATAGGGGGGACCCACGAGCAGTACTTC. Amino acid sequence: CASSIGGTHEQYF. The rearrangement joins TRBV28 to TRBJ2-7; D may be TRBD1 or TRBD2 (6 bases each). This CDR3 is 13 amino acids long. With 8 bases removed from V and 5 bases from J, the gap between germline ends came to 16 bases. In germline, CDR1 is MDHEN, CDR2 SYDVKM.